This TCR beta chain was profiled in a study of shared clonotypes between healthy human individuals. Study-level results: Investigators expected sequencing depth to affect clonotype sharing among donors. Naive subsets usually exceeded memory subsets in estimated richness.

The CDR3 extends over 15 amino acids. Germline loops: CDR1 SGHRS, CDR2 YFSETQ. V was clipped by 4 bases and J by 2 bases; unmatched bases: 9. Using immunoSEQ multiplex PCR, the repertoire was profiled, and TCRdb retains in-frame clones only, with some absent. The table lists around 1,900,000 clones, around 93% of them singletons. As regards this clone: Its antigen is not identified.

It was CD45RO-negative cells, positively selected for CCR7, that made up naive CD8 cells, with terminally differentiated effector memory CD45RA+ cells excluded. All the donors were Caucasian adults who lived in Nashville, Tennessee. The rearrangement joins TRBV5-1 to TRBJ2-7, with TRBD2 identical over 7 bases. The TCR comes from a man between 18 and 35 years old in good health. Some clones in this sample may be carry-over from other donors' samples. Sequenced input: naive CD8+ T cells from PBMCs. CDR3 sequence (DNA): TGCGCCAGCAGCCCCCGGCGGGAGCTGGCCTACGAGCAGTACTTC. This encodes CASSPRRELAYEQYF.